The 6 T cell receptor beta chains presented below share a single source sample, sequenced in a study of regulatory T cells in long-lasting Graves disease (TCRdb year 2021). The time point label here, explained by the study, means: newly diagnosed GD, antithyroid drugs for less than 3 months. For both TCR sequencing and RNA sequencing, RNA was extracted from PBMCs using TRIzol. Preparation of the library involved multiplex PCR. Sequencing was carried out with an Illumina HiSeq 4000. To build TCR beta libraries, CDR3 regions were amplified by Arm-PCR using iRepertoire HTBI primers. TCRdb reprocessing: public reads trimmed at Q25 with fastp, clones called with MiXCR, in-frame beta chains kept. Duplicate CDR3 protein sequences are folded into a single record with the most common DNA and genes. In this sample the table shows about 500,000 distinct CDR3 sequences, around 12% of which occur a single time. 8% to 10% of the sample comes from the top ten.

Another study also made use of these data, one on T cells in Graves' hyperthyroidism and ophthalmopathy.

Material: peripheral blood mononuclear cells (PBMCs), obtained at new diagnosis, from a patient treated with antithyroid drugs. The receptor set was obtained from a woman aged 25-40 years with Graves disease. Donor details come from another sample of the same person, matched by shared clones.

This clonotype was counted only a few times. Just one base apart from a much larger clone, this may be a read error. This chain links TRBV12-3 or TRBV12-4 with TRBJ2-3, with D unresolved. Trimming removed 8 bases from V and 0 bases from J, with 21 bases in between. The CDR3 length is 17 residues. CDR3 amino acids: CASGSSANLSSTDTQYF. The CDR3 DNA sequence: TGTGCCAGCGGTTCCTCAGCCAACTTGAGTAGCACAGATACGCAGTATTTT.

This clonotype was seen ten or more times. V usage is TRBV2 and J usage is TRBJ2-1, with 9 bases aligning to TRBD2. The CDR3 length is 17 residues. The germline gives CDR1 SNHLY, CDR2 FYNNEI. V lost 6 bases to trimming and J lost 5 bases; unmatched junction nucleotides: 14. The CDR3 nucleotides read TGTGCCAGCAGGGGTCTGAGGCGGGAGGGCCTGAACAATGAGCAGTTCTTC. It translates to CASRGLRREGLNNEQFF. Full variable domain (outside the CDR3, taken from reference TRBV2 and TRBJ2-1): EPEVTQTPSHQVTQMGQEVILRCVPISNHLYFYWYRQILGQKVEFLVSFYNNEISEKSEIFDDQFSVERPDGSNFTLKIRSTKLEDSAMYFCASRGLRREGLNNEQFFGPGTRLTVL.

As to this clonotype: Mismatch with germline at one junction end may stem from a read error. The V and J genes are TRBV2 and TRBJ1-1; 8 bases are shared with TRBD1. The germline V gene has CDR1 SNHLY and CDR2 FYNNEI. The CDR3 consists of 14 residues. CDR3 sequence: CASSGQGLNTEASF. The CDR3 DNA reads TGTGCCAGCAGCGGACAGGGTCTGAACACTGAAGCTTCCTTT.

This clonotype was counted many times. The V and J genes are TRBV29-1 and TRBJ2-1, with 10 bases lining up with TRBD2. The CDR3 has 15 amino acids. Germline loops: CDR1 SQVTM, CDR2 ANQGSEA. V shed 0 bases, J shed 5 bases, and the junction held 4 bases outside the gene matches. CDR3 sequence (DNA): TGCAGCGTTGAAGACTCGGGACTAGCGAACAATGAGCAGTTCTTC. Translation: CSVEDSGLANNEQFF.

This clonotype was seen many times. V gene TRBV12-3 or TRBV12-4 combines with J gene TRBJ1-1; D is possibly TRBD1 (5 bases). Trimming took 6 bases from V and 8 from J, leaving 19 bases between them. The CDR3 contains 14 residues. The CDR3 DNA reads TGTGCCAGCAGCGCGAGATCCGGGGCCCTCGAAGCTTTCTTT. Encoded protein: CASSARSGALEAFF.

This clonotype was counted ten times or more. The rearrangement links TRBV7-9 to TRBJ2-7; TRBD1 agrees at 8 bases. Germline assignment: CDR1 SEHNR and CDR2 FQNEAQ (reference sequence). This CDR3 contains 13 residues. Losses at the gene ends were 7 bases for V and 3 bases for J; bases not matched to a gene: 5. The CDR3: CASTGTGGYEQYF. The CDR3 DNA reads as TGTGCCAGCACCGGGACAGGAGGCTACGAGCAGTACTTC.